This section outlines one T cell receptor (beta chain) sequence together with its context. Its antigen is still unknown. The method was immunoSEQ multiplex PCR; TCRdb's version includes in-frame clones alone and lacks a portion of them. The sample lists about 2,200 clones, over 70% occurring once. This specimen comes from a study of graft-versus-host responses after intestinal transplantation. In the study overall: Each transplant was multivisceral, liver-intestinal, or isolated intestinal. Study-level points and caveats: Patients with graft-donor T cell macrochimerism had high graft-versus-host to host-versus-graft clonal ratios in allografts.

Processing released intraepithelial and lamina propria lymphocytes from the graft tissue. This TCR came from a human patient who received an intestinal transplant, so some T cells may come from the graft donor. The material sequenced was ileum tissue, taken 18 days after transplant.

DNA of the CDR3: TGCGCCAGCAGCCGTGAAAGCACTCACTCAGAAAAGGAAAACATTCAGTACTTC. It is translated as CASSRESTHSEKENIQYF. The chain couples TRBV5-1 to TRBJ2-4, with D hard to call. Per germline, CDR1 SGHRS and CDR2 YFSETQ. V dropped 4 bases and J dropped 5 bases, with 25 bases sitting between them. This CDR3 comprises 18 residues.